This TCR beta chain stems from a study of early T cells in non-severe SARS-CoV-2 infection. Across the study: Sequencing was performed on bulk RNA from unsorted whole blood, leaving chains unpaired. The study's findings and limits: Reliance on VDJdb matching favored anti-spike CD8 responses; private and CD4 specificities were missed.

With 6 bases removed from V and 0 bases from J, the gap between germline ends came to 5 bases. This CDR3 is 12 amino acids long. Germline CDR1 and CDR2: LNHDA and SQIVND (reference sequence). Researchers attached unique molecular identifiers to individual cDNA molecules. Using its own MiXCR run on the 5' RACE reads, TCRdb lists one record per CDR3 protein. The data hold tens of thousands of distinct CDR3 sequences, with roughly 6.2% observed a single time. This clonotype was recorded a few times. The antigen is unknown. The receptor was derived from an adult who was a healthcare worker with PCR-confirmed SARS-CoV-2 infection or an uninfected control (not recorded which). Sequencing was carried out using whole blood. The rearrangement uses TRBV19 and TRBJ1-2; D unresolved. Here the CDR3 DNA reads TGTGCCAGTAGCCCGGCTAACTATGGCTACACCTTC. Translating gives CASSPANYGYTF.